The next 31 T cell receptor beta chains were all read from a single sample in a study of control samples from healthy donors and cancer patients. The data were produced by immunoSEQ multiplex PCR, yet TCRdb's version contains in-frame clones alone and is incomplete. The top ten hold 2% to 2.5% of the sample, which has roughly 150,000 clones, over 90% seen once. The specimen was blood. Receptors were obtained from a man aged 50-59 years in good health.

The rearrangement links TRBV7-2 to TRBJ1-4, with 10 bases lining up with TRBD1. V gave up 5 bases and J gave up 7 bases; unmatched junction bases: 7. This CDR3 has 15 residues. CDR1 is SGHTA, CDR2 FQGNSA, per germline. The CDR3 coding sequence is TGTGCCAGCAGCCCAACCGGGACAGGGGCTGAAAAACTGTTTTTT. As protein: CASSPTGTGAEKLFF.

The chain joins TRBV7-8 to TRBJ2-1; a possible D gene is TRBD2 (6 bases). The germline gives CDR1 SGHVS, CDR2 FQNEAQ. The CDR3 spans 14 residues. Deletions cut 4 bases from V and 6 bases from J, with 13 bases between. CDR3 loop: CASSSRRGSNEQFF. CDR3 sequence (DNA): TGTGCCAGCAGCTCCCGTCGGGGGAGCAATGAGCAGTTCTTC. The whole variable domain, remainder taken from reference TRBV7-8 and TRBJ2-1, is GAGVSQSPRYKVAKRGQDVALRCDPISGHVSLFWYQQALGQGPEFLTYFQNEAQLDKSGLPSDRFFAERPEGSVSTLKIQRTQQEDSAVYLCASSSRRGSNEQFFGPGTRLTVL.

This clone was detected only a few times. The chain carries TRBV24-1 and TRBJ1-5; D unresolved. The V gene's germline CDR1 is KGHDR and CDR2 SFDVKD. The CDR3 has 11 amino acids. V lost 5 bases and J lost 13, with 11 bases in between. The CDR3 sequence is CATSVGEEQHF. The CDR3 DNA sequence: TGTGCCACCAGTGTGGGAGAGGAGCAGCATTTT.

This clone was detected only once. The genes are TRBV5-1 and TRBJ2-6, with D perhaps matching TRBD1 or TRBD2 (7 bases each). Looked up from germline, CDR1 is SGHRS and CDR2 is YFSETQ. Trimming removed 4 bases from V and 2 bases from J, with 13 bases in between. The CDR3 consists of 16 residues. This CDR3 is CASSPGGQPGANVLTF. CDR3 in DNA: TGCGCCAGCAGCCCGGGGGGACAGCCTGGGGCCAACGTCCTGACTTTC.

The V gene is TRBV28, the J gene TRBJ2-2, with D perhaps TRBD1 (5 bases). CDR1 is MDHEN, CDR2 SYDVKM, per germline. The CDR3 length is 14 residues. V was shortened by 6 bases and J by 7 bases, with 15 bases between the two germline ends. The CDR3 region has the DNA TGTGCCAGCAGGTCCCCGCATCAGGGCGGGGAGCTGTTTTTT. Encoded protein: CASRSPHQGGELFF.

Here the CDR3 reads CASVYKGAGGNEQFF. The CDR3 DNA reads TGTGCCAGCGTTTACAAGGGGGCCGGGGGCAATGAGCAGTTCTTC. The chain links TRBV28 to TRBJ2-1; weak D call: TRBD1 (7 bases). This CDR3 contains 15 residues. Trimming cost V 8 bases and J 6 bases, with 20 bases left between them. CDR1 and CDR2 (germline): MDHEN, SYDVKM.

This chain uses TRBV4-2 with TRBJ1-1, with D hard to call. The CDR3 extends over 14 amino acids. V lost 0 bases, J lost 7 bases, and 12 bases lay in between. Germline loops: CDR1 LGHNA, CDR2 YNFKEQ. CDR3 DNA: TGTGCCAGCAGCCAAGATCTAGGGCAGTTTGAAGCTTTCTTT. Translated: CASSQDLGQFEAFF.

The gene calls are TRBV24-1 and TRBJ2-5; 7 bases map to TRBD2. V shed 3 bases, J shed 3 bases, and the junction held 3 bases outside the gene matches. Germline V gene sequence: CDR1 KGHDR, CDR2 SFDVKD. The CDR3 loop spans 14 amino acids. The CDR3 loop reads CATSDGLAEETQYF. CDR3 sequence (DNA): TGTGCCACCAGTGATGGTCTAGCGGAAGAGACCCAGTACTTC.

The genes are TRBV9 and TRBJ2-3, with a tentative D call TRBD2 (6 bases). CDR1 and CDR2 (germline): SGDLS, YYNGEE. The CDR3 loop spans 15 amino acids. Trimming took off 4 bases at V and 2 bases at J, with 14 bases between the two ends. The CDR3 sequence: CASSPPSGYTDTQYF. As DNA, the CDR3 is TGTGCCAGCAGCCCCCCCAGCGGGTACACAGATACGCAGTATTTT.

This sequence joins TRBV3-1 (or the pseudogene TRBV3-2) and TRBJ2-1, with D unclear. The CDR3 has 15 amino acids. In germline, CDR1 is LGHDT, CDR2 YNNKEL (reference sequence). V was pared by 2 bases and J by 6 bases, with 14 bases between. The CDR3 bases are TGTGCCAGCAGCCAACTGAGGAGAAGTCTCAATGAGCAGTTCTTC. Residues: CASSQLRRSLNEQFF.

This chain connects TRBV28 to TRBJ2-4; 7 bases are shared with TRBD1. The V segment lost 5 bases and the J segment 4 bases; nucleotides outside the gene matches: 5. The CDR3 contains 14 residues. CDR1 and CDR2 from the germline V gene are MDHEN and SYDVKM. The CDR3 DNA follows: TGTGCCAGCAGTCGGCCGACAGGGAAAAACATTCAGTACTTC. Translated, it gives CASSRPTGKNIQYF.

The genes are TRBV5-1 and TRBJ2-3, with 9 bases aligning to TRBD2. Per germline, CDR1 SGHRS and CDR2 YFSETQ. The CDR3 is 16 residues long. Trimming took 3 bases from V and 4 from J; bases not matched to a gene: 9. The CDR3 nucleotides read TGCGCCAGCAGCTCGGGACTAGCTAGGGGGGCAGATACGCAGTATTTT. Translation gives CASSSGLARGADTQYF.

The rearrangement uses TRBV9 and TRBJ2-3; D gene uncertain. This CDR3 is built from 14 residues. Germline-derived CDR1 and CDR2 are SGDLS and YYNGEE. Trimming left V 0 bases short and J 7 bases short, with 12 bases between. The CDR3 region has the DNA TGTGCCAGCAGCGTAGATCTAGGTCAACATACGCAGTATTTT. Amino acid sequence: CASSVDLGQHTQYF.

This clone was observed once. The rearrangement joins TRBV12-3 or TRBV12-4 to TRBJ2-5; tentatively, D is TRBD1 (5 bases). CDR3 length: 13 residues. The ends were cut back, 6 bases at V and 2 bases at J, with 10 bases in the middle. The CDR3 spells CASSLGQQETQYF. CDR3 DNA sequence: TGTGCCAGCAGCCTGGGGCAGCAAGAGACCCAGTACTTC.

The rearrangement uses TRBV21-1 and TRBJ1-3. TRBV21-1 is tagged as a pseudogene. The CDR3 contains 16 residues. The CDR3 nucleotides are TGTGCCAGCAGCAAAGTAGGAGGAATCTCTGGAAACACCATATATTTT. Its protein is CASSKVGGISGNTIYF.

The rearrangement uses TRBV5-1 and TRBJ2-3; D is possibly TRBD1 (6 bases). V gave up 7 bases and J gave up 3 bases, with 18 bases separating them. Germline V gene data show CDR1 as SGHRS and CDR2 as YFSETQ. The CDR3 sequence is 15 residues long. Written as DNA, the CDR3 is TGCGCCAGCTCACCCCAGGGGTTAAGTACAGATACGCAGTATTTT. Protein: CASSPQGLSTDTQYF.

The rearrangement uses TRBV10-3 and TRBJ1-2, with D hard to call. Germline V gene sequence: CDR1 ENHRY, CDR2 SYGVKD. V was clipped by 3 bases and J by 4 bases, with 15 bases between them. The CDR3 has 15 amino acids. The DNA for the CDR3 is TGTGCCATCAGTGACCGTCGTGGCACGTCCTATGGCTACACCTTC. It codes for CAISDRRGTSYGYTF.

The chain combines TRBV2 with TRBJ2-5; either TRBD1 or TRBD2 may fit D (5 bases each). This CDR3 region has 15 residues. Germline CDR1 SNHLY, CDR2 FYNNEI. V shed 2 bases and J shed 1 base, with 11 bases lying between them. CDR3 DNA: TGTGCCAGCAGTGAACTGGGACGTACCCAAGAGACCCAGTACTTC. It codes for CASSELGRTQETQYF.

V usage is TRBV28 and J usage is TRBJ1-1; 10 positions match TRBD1. This CDR3 is 16 amino acids long. Trimming took 5 bases from V and 1 from J; bases not matched to a gene: 7. The germline gives CDR1 MDHEN, CDR2 SYDVKM. CDR3 DNA sequence: TGTGCCAGCAGTCTCGGGACAGGGGCAACGAACACTGAAGCTTTCTTT. Translation: CASSLGTGATNTEAFF.

V gene TRBV20-1 combines with J gene TRBJ2-7; no clear D gene. CDR3 size: 11 residues. V gave up 4 bases and J gave up 7 bases, with 11 bases separating them. Germline values: CDR1 DFQATT, CDR2 SNEGSKA (reference sequence). The CDR3 loop reads CSAKDRLEQYF. The CDR3 DNA follows: TGCAGTGCTAAGGACCGATTAGAGCAGTACTTC.

The rearrangement joins TRBV10-3 to TRBJ1-1; 7 nucleotides line up with TRBD1. Germline lookup yields CDR1 ENHRY and CDR2 SYGVKD. Losses at the gene ends were 5 bases for V and 4 bases for J; bases not matched to a gene: 4. The CDR3 loop spans 13 amino acids. CDR3: CAISPDRATEAFF. The DNA for the CDR3 is TGTGCCATCAGTCCCGACAGGGCCACTGAAGCTTTCTTT.

This sequence joins TRBV19 and TRBJ1-1, with 7 positions matching TRBD1. The ends lost 7 bases at V and 3 bases at J; junction bases unmatched: 2. Germline CDR1 LNHDA, CDR2 SQIVND (reference sequence). The CDR3 length is 12 residues. The CDR3, as DNA: TGTGCCAGTAATGACAGGGACACTGAAGCTTTCTTT. The encoded protein is CASNDRDTEAFF.

The rearrangement uses TRBV6-6 and TRBJ1-4; D is uncertain. The CDR3 runs 14 residues. V lost 11 bases, J lost 4 bases, and 17 bases lay in between. Germline-derived CDR1 and CDR2 are MNHNY and SVGAGI (reference sequence). As DNA, the CDR3 is TGTGCCGGATCTGGGGAAGGCCTTAATGAAAAACTGTTTTTT. Amino acid sequence: CAGSGEGLNEKLFF.

CDR3 sequence reads: CASSFLRYQETQYF. The CDR3 bases are TGTGCCAGCAGCTTCCTGCGATACCAAGAGACCCAGTACTTC. V and J are TRBV5-8 and TRBJ2-5; unclear D gene. Germline V CDR1 and CDR2: SGHTS, YDEGEE. The ends were cut back, 2 bases at V and 0 bases at J, with 8 bases in the middle. The CDR3 sequence is 14 residues long. Full variable domain (outside the CDR3, taken from reference TRBV5-8 and TRBJ2-5): EAGVTQSPTHLIKTRGQQATLRCSPISGHTSVYWYQQALGLGLQFLLWYDEGEERNRGNFPPRFSGRQFPNYSSELNVNALELEDSALYLCASSFLRYQETQYFGPGTRLLVL.

The chain employs TRBV14 and TRBJ2-5, with TRBD2 matching 13 bases. The germline gives CDR1 SGHDN, CDR2 FVKESK. The CDR3 contains 16 residues. V lost 2 bases, J lost 2 bases, and 2 bases stayed unmatched. The CDR3 here is CASSQLGLAGQETQYF. The CDR3 coding sequence is TGTGCCAGCAGCCAATTGGGACTAGCGGGACAAGAGACCCAGTACTTC.

This chain links TRBV19 with TRBJ1-1; 10 bases agree with TRBD1. CDR3 length: 13 amino acids. Trimming at V came to 5 bases and at J to 4 bases, leaving 1 base not matched to a gene. CDR1 and CDR2 from the germline V gene are LNHDA and SQIVND (reference sequence). CDR3 sequence (DNA): TGTGCCAGTAGTGGGGACAGGGGCACTGAAGCTTTCTTT. As protein: CASSGDRGTEAFF.

This chain connects TRBV7-9 to TRBJ2-1; no firm D call. Per germline, CDR1 SEHNR and CDR2 FQNEAQ (reference sequence). V lost 0 bases and J 10 bases, leaving 4 bases between the germline ends. The CDR3 sequence is 11 residues long. The CDR3 nucleotides are TGTGCCAGCAGCTTAGCGGGGGAGCAGTTCTTC. The encoded protein is CASSLAGEQFF.

The genes are TRBV6-1 and TRBJ1-3; possible D gene TRBD1, 6 bases. Germline CDR1 reads MNHNS; CDR2 reads SASEGT. Trimming left V 3 bases short and J 6 bases short, with 12 bases between. This CDR3 has 14 residues. The CDR3 protein is CASSDQGSVNTIYF. DNA of the CDR3: TGTGCCAGCAGTGATCAGGGGTCGGTAAACACCATATATTTT.

The rearrangement joins TRBV4-1 to TRBJ2-1; a weak D match, TRBD2 (6 bases). Germline-derived CDR1 and CDR2 are MGHRA and YSYEKL. V was trimmed by 2 bases and J by 8 bases, leaving 10 bases between them. This CDR3 is built from 13 residues. In nucleotides, the CDR3 is TGCGCCAGCAGCCAACGGGAGCTTGATGAGCAGTTCTTC. Amino acids: CASSQRELDEQFF.

The genes are TRBV7-9 and TRBJ2-7; tentatively, D is TRBD2 (6 bases). The CDR3 contains 13 residues. Germline-derived CDR1 and CDR2 are SEHNR and FQNEAQ (reference sequence). V was cut by 0 bases and J by 5 bases, with 8 bases left in between. CDR3 DNA: TGTGCCAGCAGCTTAGCTTGGGGGGACGAGCAGTACTTC. This gives the protein CASSLAWGDEQYF.

The genes are TRBV5-4 and TRBJ2-2; D perhaps matches TRBD1 (6 bases). The germline V and J ends were trimmed by 3 bases and 1 base, with 13 bases remaining between them. The CDR3 runs 16 residues. CDR1 SGHNT and CDR2 YYREEE come from the germline V gene (reference sequence). CDR3 in DNA: TGTGCCAGCAGCTCGCGCACGACAGGGAACACCGGGGAGCTGTTTTTT. This translates into CASSSRTTGNTGELFF.